This section outlines one T cell receptor (beta chain) sequence together with its context. This clonotype was recorded many times. Its antigen is currently not known. No much larger clone exists at a distance of one base, and base qualities are not known. Library prep was done by multiplex PCR. For sequencing, an Illumina HiSeq 4000 was employed. CDR3 regions were amplified by Arm-PCR with iRepertoire HTBI primers to construct TCR beta libraries. Gel purification was performed on PCR products prior to sequencing. Per the source publication's procedure: Gene usage analysis of CDR3 amino acid clonotypes used the approximately 56 TRBV and fewer than 15 TRBJ segments found across samples. Filtered high-quality paired reads were merged into contigs using COPE and FqMerger. BLAST was used to align contigs to the IMGT TRBV, TRBD and TRBJ reference genes, and CDR3 was defined following IMGT. Clonotypes above 0.1% frequency were classified as highly expanded clones. Shannon entropy served as the measure of repertoire diversity, while the Gini coefficient captured V-J evenness. A clonotype was considered public if more than one individual shared it. TCRdb itself trimmed the public reads at Q25 with fastp, ran MiXCR and retained productive beta chains. Every distinct CDR3 protein forms one entry, paired with its most common genes and DNA. These V and J calls derive from TCRdb rather than the authors' analysis. Here the sample has roughly 450,000 distinct CDR3 sequences; about 20% occur a single time. The ten top clones hold 7.8% of the sample.

The source of the sample is a study of regulatory T cells in long-lasting Graves disease (dated by TCRdb to the early 2020s). Regarding the complete study: To count as having persistent Graves' disease, a patient had to have received antithyroid drug treatment for over 5 years with TSH receptor autoantibodies remaining persistently positive. Persistent Graves' disease patients were compared with newly diagnosed Graves' disease patients by peripheral blood TCR sequencing and RNA sequencing. The study was conducted in China and was registered as a clinical trial. A total of roughly 33 samples were covered by TCR sequencing, comprising around 13 persistent and some 20 newly diagnosed Graves' disease patients. Antithyroid drugs had been taken for approximately 9.7 years on average by persistent Graves' disease patients in the clinical cohort. What the study reported, not specific to this receptor: Sequencing and analysis were restricted to the TCR beta chain. Persistent patients shared more public clonotypes among themselves (around 3,000) than newly diagnosed patients did (nearly 1,000). As a limitation, the authors acknowledged that the small sample size may reduce accuracy. Compared with newly diagnosed patients, persistent Graves' disease patients had lower TCR Shannon entropy and fewer highly expanded clones, which suggests clonal expansion. Only peripheral blood was studied, because thyroid tissue, the primary lesion, was inaccessible.

This specimen's time point label, per the study, means: persistent/refractory GD, antithyroid drugs over 5 years with positive TRAb. For both TCR sequencing and RNA sequencing, RNA was extracted from PBMCs in TRIzol. Graves' disease was diagnosed according to American Thyroid Association guidelines. Recruitment of patients was carried out at an endocrinology department in Xi'an, China. From each patient, approximately 9 milliliters of peripheral blood was collected into an EDTA anticoagulant tube. Ficoll Paque Plus density gradient separation was used to isolate PBMCs, and no further T cell sorting was performed. RNA quality was checked with an Agilent 2100 Bioanalyzer and agarose gel, and concentration with a NanoDrop 2000. The source material was peripheral blood mononuclear cells (PBMCs), sampled when the disease was refractory, from a patient treated with antithyroid drugs. The TCR sequence derives from a female donor with Graves disease.

The CDR3 in this case is CASSASGIGETQYF. The sequenced DNA is TGTGCCAGCAGCGCTTCAGGAATAGGGGAGACCCAGTACTTC. The receptor chain draws on TRBV9 and TRBJ2-5; no D gene can be assigned with confidence. V was cut back by 3 bases and J by 5 bases, leaving a gap of 14 bases between them. The CDR3 runs 14 residues from the cysteine to the phenylalanine. Of the read, only the CDR3 DNA is kept; its 42 bases are in frame from base 1. In the germline V gene, CDR1 corresponds to SGDLS and CDR2 to YYNGEE.